This T cell receptor beta chain was sequenced during a study of cytomegalovirus exposure and HLA in healthy donors. Study context: From donors who were HLA-typed, an early data release held 65 million to 85 million unique TCRs.

CDR3 length: 12 residues. Trimming stripped 4 bases from V and 8 bases from J, with 10 bases between. Germline V gene sequence: CDR1 SNHLY, CDR2 FYNNEI. PCR amplification relied on 60 Vbeta primers (plus 13 Jbeta primers). Authors' analysis steps: The authors later counted 70 million to 80 million unique TCR beta chains, approximately 10 million of them shared. Produced via immunoSEQ multiplex PCR; TCRdb's table is partial and in-frame only. V and J calls and clone size come straight from that table; D and trimming were deduced from the DNA. The sample consists of approximately 300,000 clones, about 80% of them appearing once. Overall study results and limits: Earlier analysis found most TCR beta V segments productive about 87% or about 30% of the time.

Remarks on this clone: The antigen is undetermined.

The rearrangement uses TRBV2 and TRBJ2-3, with a possible D match to TRBD2 (5 bases). The clonotype originates from a girl aged 2 to 9 in good health and CMV-seronegative. The material sequenced was PBMCs. CDR3: CASSVASTTQYF. In DNA, the CDR3 is TGTGCCAGCAGTGTAGCTAGCACTACGCAGTATTTT.